This T cell receptor beta chain was recorded in a study of shared clonotypes between healthy human individuals. General study points: What limited the represented genetic and exposure-history diversity was the small number of donors.

The data were produced by immunoSEQ multiplex PCR, yet TCRdb's version contains in-frame clones alone and is incomplete. Of approximately 470,000 clones in the sample, approximately 82% are singletons; the top ten hold 12%. The CDR3 is 13 amino acids. V lost 10 bases to trimming and J lost 2 bases; unmatched junction nucleotides: 3. The germline CDR1 and CDR2 sequences are WSHSY and SAAADI. Adult donors, all healthy and HIV-negative, had no recent acute infections or vaccinations. Adults of Caucasian background living in Nashville, Tennessee made up all donors. This clone appeared a single time. What it recognizes is unknown.

The chain couples TRBV10-2 to TRBJ2-5, with 11 bases aligning to TRBD2. Sample: PBMCs. The sequence was obtained from a woman aged 40-49 years in good health. Some clones in this sample may be carry-over from other donors' samples. CDR3 in DNA: TGCGCCACGCGACTAGCGGGGCAAGAGACCCAGTACTTC. This translates into CATRLAGQETQYF.